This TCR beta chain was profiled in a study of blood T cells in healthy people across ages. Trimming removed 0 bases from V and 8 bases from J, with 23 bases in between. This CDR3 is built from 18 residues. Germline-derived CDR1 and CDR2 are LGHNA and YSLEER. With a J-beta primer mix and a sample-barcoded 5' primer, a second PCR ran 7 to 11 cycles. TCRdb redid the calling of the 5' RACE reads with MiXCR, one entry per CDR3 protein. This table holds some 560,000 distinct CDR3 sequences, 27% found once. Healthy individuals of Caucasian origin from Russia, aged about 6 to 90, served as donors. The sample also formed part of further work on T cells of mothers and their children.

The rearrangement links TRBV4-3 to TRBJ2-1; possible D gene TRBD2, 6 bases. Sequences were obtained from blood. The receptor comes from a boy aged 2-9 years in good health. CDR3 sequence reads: CASSQDWASRRVTDEQFF. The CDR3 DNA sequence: TGCGCCAGCAGCCAAGATTGGGCTAGTCGGAGGGTAACGGATGAGCAGTTCTTC.